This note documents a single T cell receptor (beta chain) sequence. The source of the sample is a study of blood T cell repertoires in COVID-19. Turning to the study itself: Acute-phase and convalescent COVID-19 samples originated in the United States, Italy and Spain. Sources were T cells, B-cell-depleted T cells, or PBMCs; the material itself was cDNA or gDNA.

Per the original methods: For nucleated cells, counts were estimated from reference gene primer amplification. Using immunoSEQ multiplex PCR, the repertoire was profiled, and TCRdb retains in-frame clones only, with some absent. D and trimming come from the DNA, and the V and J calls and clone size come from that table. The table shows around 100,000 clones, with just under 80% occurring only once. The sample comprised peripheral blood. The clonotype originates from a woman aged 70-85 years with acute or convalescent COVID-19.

CDR3 protein: CASSLAGITLNNEQFF. CDR3 DNA sequence: TGCGCCAGCAGCTTGGCCGGGATAACACTGAACAATGAGCAGTTCTTC. The rearrangement joins TRBV5-1 to TRBJ2-1; weak D call: TRBD2 (5 bases). This CDR3 has 16 amino acids. V dropped 0 bases and J dropped 5 bases, with 15 bases sitting between them. The germline V gene encodes CDR1 SGHRS and CDR2 YFSETQ.